Sequencing of this T cell receptor (beta chain) was carried out in a study of control samples from healthy donors and cancer patients. The method was immunoSEQ multiplex PCR; TCRdb's version includes in-frame clones alone and lacks a portion of them. The sample contains about 94,000 clones, 90% of which appear only once. This clone was counted a few times. Germline lookup yields CDR1 SEHNR and CDR2 FQNEAQ (reference sequence). V was trimmed by 2 bases and J by 4 bases, leaving 18 bases between them. The CDR3 is made up of 16 amino acids. This receptor was obtained from a woman aged 18-29 years in good health. Sequencing was carried out using blood. This chain connects TRBV7-9 to TRBJ2-7; D is unclear. The CDR3 DNA is TGTGCCAGCAGCTTATGGGATCTTCCCTTTGAATACGAGCAGTACTTC. This encodes CASSLWDLPFEYEQYF.